These 17 T cell receptor beta chains came from one sample sequenced in a study of cytomegalovirus exposure and HLA in healthy donors. The primer mix had 60 Vbeta and 13 Jbeta primers. Method: immunoSEQ multiplex PCR; TCRdb's copy keeps in-frame clones and lacks some. The table lists roughly 170,000 clones, 80% of them singletons. The sample comprised PBMCs. The receptors were gathered from a man aged 30 to 39 in good health and CMV-seropositive.

This chain uses TRBV5-1 with TRBJ2-5, with a weak D call TRBD1 (6 bases). Germline V lookup: CDR1 SGHRS, CDR2 YFSETQ. The CDR3 totals 14 residues. Trimming shortened V by 4 bases and J by 6 bases, and 16 bases separated the two germline ends. CDR3 bases: TGCGCCAGCAGCCGGCCCGACAGGCGAAAGACCCAGTACTTC. It specifies CASSRPDRRKTQYF. Together with reference TRBV5-1 and TRBJ2-5, the CDR3 gives the full variable domain: KAGVTQTPRYLIKTRGQQVTLSCSPISGHRSVSWYQQTPGQGLQFLFEYFSETQRNKGNFPGRFSGRQFSNSRSEMNVSTLELGDSALYLCASSRPDRRKTQYFGPGTRLLVL.

The CDR3 region is CASSLIRGTGELFF. The CDR3 DNA follows: TGCGCCAGCAGCTTGATTCGGGGGACCGGGGAGCTGTTTTTT. V and J are TRBV5-1 and TRBJ2-2, with TRBD2 as a possible D gene (6 bases). Deletions cut 1 base from V and 5 bases from J, with 9 bases between. Germline V CDR1 and CDR2: SGHRS, YFSETQ. The CDR3 spans 14 residues.

The chain has TRBV13 and TRBJ2-7; TRBD2 is a possible D gene (6 bases). Trimming cost V 0 bases and J 4 bases, with 7 bases left between them. This CDR3 has 13 amino acids. Germline-derived CDR1 and CDR2 are PRHDT and FYEKMQ (reference sequence). The CDR3 nucleotides read TGTGCCAGCAGCTTAGGCGGGAGTTACGAGCAGTACTTC. This sequence encodes CASSLGGSYEQYF.

This clone was seen once. The chain links TRBV30 to TRBJ2-5; 8 positions agree with TRBD1. The J call may be wrong; the DNA end is better matched by TRBJ2-7. This CDR3 is 14 amino acids long. Per germline, CDR1 GTSNPN and CDR2 SVGIG (reference sequence). CDR3 sequence: CAWTAGTGLYEQYF. DNA for the CDR3: TGTGCCTGGACCGCCGGGACAGGACTATACGAGCAGTACTTC.

This chain joins TRBV19 and TRBJ1-1; D may be TRBD1 (5 bases). The germline gives CDR1 LNHDA, CDR2 SQIVND (reference sequence). The CDR3 spans 13 residues. V lost 3 bases and J 6 bases, leaving 11 bases between the germline ends. The CDR3 DNA is TGTGCCAGTAGTATGGGGCCCGTCCCTGAAGCTTTCTTT. This sequence encodes CASSMGPVPEAFF.

The table lists this clone with a count of one. The chain joins TRBV18 to TRBJ2-7, with 7 bases that match TRBD1. This CDR3 is built from 14 residues. Germline V gives CDR1 KGHSH, CDR2 LQKENI. The V and J ends lost 3 bases and 2 bases, in that order; junction bases with no gene match: 4. This CDR3 reads CASSPDRRAYEQYF. The CDR3 bases are TGTGCCAGCTCACCGGACAGGAGAGCCTACGAGCAGTACTTC.

This chain uses TRBV11-3 with TRBJ2-1; maybe TRBD1 (6 bases). This CDR3 comprises 13 residues. The V and J ends lost 4 bases and 8 bases respectively, with 12 bases between them. From germline, CDR1 is SGHNT and CDR2 YENEEA. The CDR3 reads CASSYREGDEQFF. CDR3 in DNA: TGTGCCAGCAGCTACAGGGAAGGGGATGAGCAGTTCTTC. The entire variable domain, with the rest obtained from reference TRBV11-3 and TRBJ2-1, is as follows: EAGVVQSPRYKIIEKKQPVAFWCNPISGHNTLYWYLQNLGQGPELLIRYENEEAVDDSQLPKDRFSAERLKGVDSTLKIQPAELGDSAVYLCASSYREGDEQFFGPGTRLTVL.

J is TRBJ2-7 and V is TRBV6-6, with 7 bases that match TRBD1. The junction had 9 bases not matched to a gene; V was cut back by 6 bases and J by 13 bases. The CDR3 contains 11 residues. Looked up from germline, CDR1 is MNHNY and CDR2 is SVGAGI (reference sequence). Here the CDR3 reads CASSHDRERYF. The CDR3 coding sequence is TGTGCCAGCAGCCACGACAGGGAGAGATACTTC.

This clone appeared a single time. The CDR3 is CASSGSGGETQYF. The DNA for the CDR3 is TGCGCCAGCAGCGGAAGTGGAGGGGAGACCCAGTACTTC. The chain links TRBV5-1 to TRBJ2-5, with D possibly TRBD2 on 6 matching bases. The CDR3 has 13 amino acids. V was trimmed by 4 bases and J by 5 bases, leaving 12 bases between them. The V gene's germline CDR1 is SGHRS and CDR2 YFSETQ.

V is TRBV7-8 and J is TRBJ1-4; D is unclear. The CDR3 extends over 15 amino acids. Trimming took off 4 bases at V and 0 bases at J, with 9 bases between the two ends. The V gene's germline CDR1 is SGHVS and CDR2 FQNEAQ. The CDR3 DNA follows: TGTGCCAGCAGCTCCACACGTACAACTAATGAAAAACTGTTTTTT. Translation gives CASSSTRTTNEKLFF.

The V gene is TRBV9, the J gene TRBJ2-1; 8 bases align to TRBD2. The J segment lost 1 base and the V segment lost 0 bases, leaving 6 bases of the junction unmatched. The CDR3 sequence is 17 residues long. Germline V CDR1 and CDR2: SGDLS, YYNGEE. The CDR3 DNA reads as TGTGCCAGCAGCGTAGGGGGTAGCGGGACTTCCTACAATGAGCAGTTCTTC. Translating gives CASSVGGSGTSYNEQFF.

V usage is TRBV5-1 and J usage is TRBJ2-5; D unresolved. Trimming cost V 1 base and J 1 base, with 8 bases left between them. Looked up from germline, CDR1 is SGHRS and CDR2 is YFSETQ. CDR3 length: 14 amino acids. CDR3 in amino acids: CASSLIGIQETQYF. CDR3 DNA sequence: TGCGCCAGCAGCTTGATTGGCATCCAAGAGACCCAGTACTTC.

The chain uses TRBV5-3 and TRBJ1-2; 8 bases map to TRBD1. TRBV5-3 is labeled an ORF, and its function is uncertain. Germline trimming cut 4 bases from V and 1 base from J; bases unmatched to any gene: 9. This CDR3 is 16 amino acids long. The CDR3 nucleotides read TGTGCCAGAAGCGTCCCGACAGGGGTGGGTAACTATGGCTACACCTTC. Protein product: CARSVPTGVGNYGYTF.

The chain employs TRBV6-5 and TRBJ2-7; D may be TRBD1 (5 bases). In germline, CDR1 is MNHEY, CDR2 SVGAGI. Trimming took off 2 bases at V and 6 bases at J, with 8 bases between the two ends. The CDR3 is 12 residues long. The CDR3 sequence is CASSYGAREQYF. The DNA of the CDR3 is TGTGCCAGCAGTTACGGGGCCCGCGAGCAGTACTTC.

This sequence joins TRBV2 and TRBJ2-1, with a tentative D call TRBD1 (6 bases). Germline CDR1 is SNHLY and CDR2 is FYNNEI. This CDR3 comprises 18 residues. V was cut by 4 bases and J by 2 bases, with 21 bases left in between. CDR3 amino acids: CASSGLFTGTIAYNEQFF. In DNA, the CDR3 is TGTGCCAGCAGTGGGTTATTCACCGGGACAATAGCCTACAATGAGCAGTTCTTC.

The chain carries TRBV7-8 and TRBJ1-5; 9 bases are shared with TRBD1. This CDR3 contains 15 residues. Trimming at V came to 6 bases and at J to 9 bases, leaving 12 bases not matched to a gene. Germline V lookup: CDR1 SGHVS, CDR2 FQNEAQ. The CDR3 spells CASSYGTGRQRPQHF. The CDR3 bases are TGTGCCAGCAGTTACGGGACAGGGAGGCAGAGGCCCCAGCATTTT.

J is TRBJ2-1 and V is TRBV28; D gene unclear. V was clipped by 6 bases and J by 7 bases, with 10 bases between them. Germline lookup yields CDR1 MDHEN and CDR2 SYDVKM. The CDR3 runs 12 residues. The CDR3 nucleotides read TGTGCCAGCAGCTTGTTGAGGAATGAGCAGTTCTTC. Translation gives CASSLLRNEQFF.